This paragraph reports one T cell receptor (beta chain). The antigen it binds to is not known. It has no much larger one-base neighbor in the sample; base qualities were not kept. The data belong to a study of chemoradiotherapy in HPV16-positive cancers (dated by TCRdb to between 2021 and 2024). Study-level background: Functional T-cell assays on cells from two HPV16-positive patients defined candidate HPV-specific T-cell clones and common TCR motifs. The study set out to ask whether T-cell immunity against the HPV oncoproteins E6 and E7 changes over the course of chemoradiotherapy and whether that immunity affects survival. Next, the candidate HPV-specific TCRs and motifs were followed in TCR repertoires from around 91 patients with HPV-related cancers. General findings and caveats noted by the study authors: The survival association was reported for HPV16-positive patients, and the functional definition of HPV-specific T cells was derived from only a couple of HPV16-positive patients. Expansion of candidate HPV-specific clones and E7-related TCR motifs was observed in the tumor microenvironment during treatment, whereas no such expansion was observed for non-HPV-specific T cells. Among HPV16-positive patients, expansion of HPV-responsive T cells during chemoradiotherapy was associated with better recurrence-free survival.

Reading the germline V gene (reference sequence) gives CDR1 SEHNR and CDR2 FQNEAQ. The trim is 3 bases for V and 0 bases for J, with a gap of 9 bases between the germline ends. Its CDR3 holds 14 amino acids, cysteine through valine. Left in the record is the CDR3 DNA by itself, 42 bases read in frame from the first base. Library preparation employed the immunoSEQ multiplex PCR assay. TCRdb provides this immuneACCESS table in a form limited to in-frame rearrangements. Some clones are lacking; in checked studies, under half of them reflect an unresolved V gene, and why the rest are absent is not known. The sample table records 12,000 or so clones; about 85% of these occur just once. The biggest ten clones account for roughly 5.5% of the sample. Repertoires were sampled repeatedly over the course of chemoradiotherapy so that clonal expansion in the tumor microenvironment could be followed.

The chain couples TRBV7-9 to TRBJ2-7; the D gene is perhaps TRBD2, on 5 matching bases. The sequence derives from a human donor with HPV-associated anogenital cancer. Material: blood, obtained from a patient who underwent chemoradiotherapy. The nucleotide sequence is TGTGCCAGCAGCTTTGGTGGGAGCTCCTACGAGCAGTACGTC. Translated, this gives CASSFGGSSYEQYV.